Below are 18 T cell receptor beta chains sequenced from a single sample in a study of tumor and adjacent non-tumor tissue in lung cancer. A modified ARM-PCR protocol with three rounds of nested PCR amplified TCRbeta. Using its own MiXCR run on the multiplex PCR reads, TCRdb lists one record per CDR3 protein. Of 220,000 or so distinct CDR3 sequences in the sample, around 70% were seen once. The template was RNA from unsorted bulk tissue. The sequenced material came from lung tumor tissue. The receptor set was obtained from a man in his fifties or sixties with non-small cell lung cancer.

As for this clonotype: The junction and the germline gene differ at one end; a read error may be behind it. This sequence joins TRBV29-1 and TRBJ1-1; 7 nucleotides line up with TRBD1. The CDR3 contains 15 residues. Germline V lookup: CDR1 SQVTM, CDR2 ANQGSEA. Here the CDR3 reads CSVDGRQGLNTEAFF. In nucleotides, the CDR3 is TGCAGCGTTGATGGTCGACAGGGATTGAATACTGAAGCTTTCTTT.

Turning to this clonotype: A much larger clone differs by one base, so this may be a read error. V usage is TRBV20-1 and J usage is TRBJ2-7, with a weak D call TRBD1 (6 bases). Trimming removed 7 bases at V and 3 bases at J, with 13 bases between. Per the germline V gene, CDR1 is DFQATT and CDR2 is SNEGSKA (reference sequence). The CDR3 has 12 residues. The CDR3 bases are TGCAGTGTTCGGGACATCCGCTACGAGCAGTACTTC. This codes for CSVRDIRYEQYF.

Comments on this clonotype: A much bigger clone sits one base away, suggesting this may be a read error. The chain carries TRBV6-5 and TRBJ2-1; TRBD2 aligns across 7 bases. The length of the CDR3 is 16 residues. Germline V gene sequence: CDR1 MNHEY, CDR2 SVGAGI. DNA of the CDR3: TGTGCCAGCAGTCCCTATAGCGGGCCACTCTACAGTGAGCAGTTCTTC. Translated: CASSPYSGPLYSEQFF.

The chain uses TRBV6-6 and TRBJ2-7; a possible D gene is TRBD2 (6 bases). CDR3 length: 12 residues. The V and J ends lost 5 bases and 4 bases respectively, with 9 bases between them. The germline V gene encodes CDR1 MNHNY and CDR2 SVGAGI (reference sequence). The CDR3 loop reads CASSHGRYEQYF. The CDR3 coding sequence is TGTGCCAGCAGTCACGGGAGATACGAGCAGTACTTC.

In regard to this clonotype: A much bigger clone sits one base away, suggesting this may be a read error. V and J are TRBV20-1 and TRBJ1-2; 9 bases are shared with TRBD1. CDR3 length: 14 amino acids. CDR1 and CDR2 from the germline V gene are DFQATT and SNEGSKA (reference sequence). CDR3 in DNA: TGCTGTGCTAGTACACAGGGGGCTGCGGATGGCTACACCTTC. Residues: CCASTQGAADGYTF.

As to this clonotype: A much larger clone differs from this one at a single base, so this may be a read error. In DNA form, the CDR3 reads TGTGCCAGCAGCCAAGTCTCTATAGAGGGAAGCACCATATATTTT. Amino acids: CASSQVSIEGSTIYF. The rearrangement uses TRBV4-2 and TRBJ1-3; no clear D. From germline, CDR1 is LGHNA and CDR2 YNFKEQ. The CDR3 loop spans 15 amino acids.

Of note for this clonotype: One base away lies a much larger clone, so this may be a sequencing read error. The chain is built from TRBV12-3 or TRBV12-4 and TRBJ1-4; no definite D call. CDR3 length equals 13 residues. CDR3: CASRSGEYERLFF. CDR3 sequence (DNA): TGTGCCAGCAGGAGCGGGGAGTATGAAAGACTGTTTTTT.

CDR3 bases: TGTGCCAGCAGTGTGACTGAATACAATGAGCAGTTCTTC. Translated, it gives CASSVTEYNEQFF. This sequence joins TRBV6-1 and TRBJ2-1; D is uncertain. CDR1 is MNHNS, CDR2 SASEGT, per germline. Trimming left V 4 bases short and J 4 bases short, with 8 bases between. The CDR3 has 13 residues.

The V call is TRBV5-5, the J call TRBJ1-2; no clear D. V dropped 4 bases and J dropped 4 bases, with 17 bases sitting between them. This CDR3 has 15 residues. Germline CDR1 reads SGHKS; CDR2 reads YYEKEE (reference sequence). This chain's CDR3 is CASSPGEGFVYGYTF. CDR3 DNA sequence: TGTGCCAGCAGCCCGGGAGAGGGTTTTGTCTATGGCTACACCTTC.

This clonotype was seen repeatedly, ten times or more. The chain combines TRBV29-1 with TRBJ1-3; 9 bases map to TRBD1. The CDR3 runs to 14 residues. The J segment lost 3 bases and the V segment lost 7 bases, leaving 7 bases of the junction unmatched. Looked up from germline, CDR1 is SQVTM and CDR2 is ANQGSEA. The CDR3 DNA reads TGCAGCGCCGCCGGACAGGGGTTTGGAAACACCATATATTTT. The encoded protein is CSAAGQGFGNTIYF.

As to this clonotype: A much more abundant neighbour one base away suggests this may be a read error. The chain has TRBV20-1 and TRBJ2-7; perhaps TRBD2 as D (6 bases). This CDR3 is built from 14 residues. Between the trimmed V and J ends, which lost 7 bases and 3 bases, there was a span of 19 bases. From germline, CDR1 is DFQATT and CDR2 SNEGSKA (reference sequence). This CDR3 reads CSVREASLGYEQYF. The CDR3 nucleotides are TGCAGTGTTAGGGAGGCCTCCTTGGGCTACGAGCAGTACTTC.

The rearrangement links TRBV5-1 to TRBJ2-3; D is unclear. Germline-derived CDR1 and CDR2 are SGHRS and YFSETQ. Between the trimmed V and J ends, which lost 0 bases and 2 bases, there was a span of 10 bases. The CDR3 is 15 amino acids. The CDR3 region has the DNA TGCGCCAGCAGCTTGGTGGGCGGTGACACAGATACGCAGTATTTT. Residues: CASSLVGGDTDTQYF. Together with reference TRBV5-1 and TRBJ2-3, the CDR3 gives the full variable domain: KAGVTQTPRYLIKTRGQQVTLSCSPISGHRSVSWYQQTPGQGLQFLFEYFSETQRNKGNFPGRFSGRQFSNSRSEMNVSTLELGDSALYLCASSLVGGDTDTQYFGPGTRLTVL.

In this sample, this clonotype turned up a few times. The J gene is TRBJ2-6, the V gene TRBV11-2; D not resolved. V was trimmed by 8 bases and J by 0 bases, leaving 8 bases between them. CDR3 length: 14 amino acids. CDR1 SGHAT and CDR2 FQNNGV come from the germline V gene. The CDR3 region is CASRTISGANVLTF. CDR3 nucleotides: TGTGCCAGCCGTACCATCTCTGGGGCCAACGTCCTGACTTTC.

Comments on this clonotype: A much larger clone is a single base away; this may be a read error. The chain couples TRBV20-1 to TRBJ2-2, with a weak D call TRBD2 (6 bases). Per germline, CDR1 DFQATT and CDR2 SNEGSKA (reference sequence). The CDR3 runs 15 residues. The CDR3 DNA reads as TGCAGTACTAGGAGGACGGACTATAACACCGGGGAGCTGTTTTTT. It is translated as CSTRRTDYNTGELFF.

With regard to this clonotype: A read error may account for a junction end that differs from germline. The chain combines TRBV20-1 with TRBJ1-1, with 7 bases matching TRBD1. CDR3 size: 13 residues. CDR1 and CDR2 from the germline V gene are DFQATT and SNEGSKA (reference sequence). As DNA, the CDR3 is TGCAGTGCTACAGTGCAGGGGGGCACTGAAACTTTCTTT. This gives the protein CSATVQGGTETFF.

At least ten counts were recorded for this clonotype. This chain links TRBV20-1 with TRBJ2-7; 8 bases are shared with TRBD2. V dropped 6 bases and J dropped 9; count of bases not matched to a gene: 16. This CDR3 is built from 14 residues. Germline V gene data show CDR1 as DFQATT and CDR2 as SNEGSKA (reference sequence). The CDR3 is CSAESLAGGGRQYF. The CDR3 DNA is TGCAGTGCGGAGTCCCTAGCGGGTGGAGGTCGGCAGTACTTC.

For this clonotype: At one boundary the junction diverges from the germline segment, which might be a read error. The chain employs TRBV5-1 and TRBJ2-1; D unclear. The CDR3 runs 14 residues. Looked up from germline, CDR1 is SGHRS and CDR2 is YFSETQ. The CDR3 reads CTSSLSQPNNEQFF. The CDR3 DNA is TGCACCAGCAGCTTGTCCCAGCCCAACAATGAGCAGTTCTTC.

This clonotype was counted between two and nine times. This chain joins TRBV7-9 and TRBJ2-5, with no clear D. The germline CDR1 and CDR2 sequences are SEHNR and FQNEAQ (reference sequence). The V and J ends lost 5 bases and 2 bases respectively, with 9 bases between them. The CDR3 loop spans 13 amino acids. The chain's CDR3 is CASSRGRQETQYF. The CDR3 nucleotides read TGTGCCAGCAGCCGTGGGCGGCAAGAGACCCAGTACTTC.